Described below is a single T cell receptor beta chain sequence and its context. The antigen is undetermined. Hyperthyroidism of Graves' type that showed no ophthalmopathy progression within 18 months was stable. Patients were excluded for uncontrolled infection, other autoimmune disease, pregnancy or lactation. PBMCs were collected from a roughly 9.7 ml volume of fresh peripheral blood. Amplification targeted TCR beta CDR3 regions from RNA transcripts. The HTBI set primed first-round TCR CDR3 RT-PCR. TCRdb re-called the multiplex PCR reads through MiXCR, storing one row per CDR3 protein. The repertoire holds about 500,000 distinct CDR3 sequences, with 16% as singletons. This record belongs to a study of T cells in Graves' hyperthyroidism and ophthalmopathy. Study-wide findings and caveats: Among thyroid clonotypes expanded above 0.001, most also appeared in blood.

The CDR3 contains 13 residues. The V and J ends lost 4 bases and 9 bases respectively, with 13 bases between them. Germline assignment: CDR1 MGHRA and CDR2 YSYEKL. This clonotype was sampled from a woman aged 18-30 years with Graves' hyperthyroidism. The specimen was blood. The chain joins TRBV4-1 to TRBJ2-1; D gene uncertain. CDR3 residues: CASSPDWKREQFF. The CDR3 bases are TGCGCCAGCAGCCCTGACTGGAAGCGTGAGCAGTTCTTC.